This entry is about one T cell receptor (beta chain). This clonotype was counted between two and nine times. Its antigen specificity is not known. No per-base quality is available; no much larger clone lies one base away. The label giving this sample's treatment or condition can be read as: in vitro stimulation with specific CMV peptide epitopes to enrich CMV-specific T cells. Sequencing was carried out with an Illumina HiSeq 1500. TCRdb redid the processing of the public reads, applying fastp at Q25 and MiXCR, and retained in-frame beta chains. When rows share a CDR3 protein, they turn into one entry using the most common DNA and genes. The sample data list a few hundred thousand distinct CDR3 sequences, and 22% of these were observed just once. Of the sample, approximately 20% is held by the ten largest clones. The data stem from a study of T cell repertoires in cytomegalovirus infection (dated by TCRdb to between 2018 and 2020). Background on the whole study: Recently identified HLA-C-restricted CMV epitopes, whose presentation resists viral immunomodulation, were targeted by peptide stimulations together with well-studied HLA-B-restricted epitopes. Donor HLA type was relevant to the analysis, because carriage of CMV infection together with the matching HLA type was indicated by public TCR beta signatures.

Here is what the overall study found, with its caveats: The ex vivo response was dominated by HLA-C-restricted CMV-specific TCR beta clonotypes, and the single most frequent clonotype in two of eight donors was supplied by these HLA-C-restricted clonotypes. Carriers of CMV infection plus the relevant HLA type were discriminated by the cumulative frequency of public TCR beta family members in the study cohort and in an independent 352-donor cohort.

The CDR3 measures 15 amino acids from cysteine to phenylalanine. Only the CDR3 region is kept as DNA, spanning 45 bases read in frame from base 1. Taken from the germline V gene (reference sequence), the CDR1 and CDR2 loops are DFQATT and SNEGSKA. Trimmed from V: 0 bases; trimmed from J: 5 bases; junction bases lacking a gene match: 5. The chain couples TRBV20-1 to TRBJ2-3, with 10 central nucleotides matching TRBD2. The starting material was cultured PBMCs, obtained from culture after CMV antigen stimulation. The TCR sequence derives from a human donor in good health (CMV status not recorded). Some clones in this sample may be carry-over from other donors' samples. The CDR3 region: CSARDGVAGGDTQYF. The bases are TGCAGTGCTAGAGATGGGGTAGCGGGAGGAGATACGCAGTATTTT.